This T cell receptor beta chain is drawn from a study of blood T cells in healthy people across ages. Regarding the study as a whole: The study found TCR beta diversity correlated strongly with naive T cell percentage.

The germline CDR1 and CDR2 sequences are GTSNPN and SVGIG (reference sequence). This CDR3 contains 9 residues. The V end lost 6 bases, the J end lost 10 bases, and 4 bases lay between the germline ends. PCR was performed a second time for about 7 to 12 cycles using a sample-barcoded 5' primer and a J-beta primer mix. TCRdb fed the 5' RACE reads into MiXCR, producing one record per CDR3 protein. The sample contains about 1 million distinct CDR3 sequences, more than 40% of which appear only once. Note on this clonotype: What it binds is unknown.

The V call is TRBV30, the J call TRBJ1-6; D gene ambiguous. This sequence originates from an older woman in good health. The sample comprised blood. The CDR3 region is CACCSPLHF. The CDR3 nucleotides read TGTGCCTGCTGCTCACCCCTCCACTTT.